This T cell receptor beta chain was sequenced in a study of beta chain features in type 1 diabetes. Study results and caveats: The study found that naive, central memory and Treg TCRB repertoires appeared more similar in patients than in healthy donors. TCRB CDR3s from Type 1 diabetes patients were moderately but significantly shorter in all four CD4+ subsets.

For this clone: Its antigen is not identified.

CDR3 length: 14 amino acids. Germline V gives CDR1 SGHTA, CDR2 FQGNSA. Unmatched junction bases numbered 10, after V lost 4 bases and J lost 11 bases. What was sequenced were expressed TCRB transcripts, since all of the isolated RNA had been reverse transcribed. TCRdb's copy holds only in-frame clones and misses some; the assay was immunoSEQ multiplex PCR. The table shows 300,000 to 350,000 clones, with 13% occurring only once. The collection from each donor was one heparinised blood draw averaging roughly 100 mL. The rearrangement uses TRBV7-2 and TRBJ2-1, with 8 positions matching TRBD2. The clonotype was recovered from a woman aged 18-30 years with type 1 diabetes. Specimen: naive CD4+ T cells from blood. The CDR3 is CASSSGTSGGQQFF. The CDR3, as DNA: TGTGCCAGCAGCTCAGGGACAAGCGGGGGACAGCAGTTCTTC.